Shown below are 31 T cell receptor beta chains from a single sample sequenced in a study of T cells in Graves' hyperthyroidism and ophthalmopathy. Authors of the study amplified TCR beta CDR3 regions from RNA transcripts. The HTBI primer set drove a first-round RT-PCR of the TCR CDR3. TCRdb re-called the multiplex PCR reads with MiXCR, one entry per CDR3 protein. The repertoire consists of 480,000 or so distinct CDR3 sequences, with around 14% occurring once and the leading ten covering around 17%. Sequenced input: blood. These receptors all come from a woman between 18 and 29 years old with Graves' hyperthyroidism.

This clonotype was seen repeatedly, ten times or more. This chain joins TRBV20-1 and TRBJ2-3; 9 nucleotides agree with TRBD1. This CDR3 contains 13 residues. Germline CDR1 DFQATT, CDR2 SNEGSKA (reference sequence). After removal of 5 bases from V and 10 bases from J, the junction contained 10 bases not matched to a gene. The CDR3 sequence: CSAGQTGGRAQYF. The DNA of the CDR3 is TGCAGTGCTGGACAAACAGGGGGCAGGGCGCAGTATTTT.

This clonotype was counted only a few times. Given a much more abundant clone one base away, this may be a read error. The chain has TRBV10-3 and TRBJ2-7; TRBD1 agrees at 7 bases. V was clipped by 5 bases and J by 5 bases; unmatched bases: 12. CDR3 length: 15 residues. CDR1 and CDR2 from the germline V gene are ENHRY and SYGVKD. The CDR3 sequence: CAISKRGDRAHEQYF. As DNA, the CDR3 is TGTGCCATCAGTAAACGAGGAGACAGGGCCCACGAGCAGTACTTC.

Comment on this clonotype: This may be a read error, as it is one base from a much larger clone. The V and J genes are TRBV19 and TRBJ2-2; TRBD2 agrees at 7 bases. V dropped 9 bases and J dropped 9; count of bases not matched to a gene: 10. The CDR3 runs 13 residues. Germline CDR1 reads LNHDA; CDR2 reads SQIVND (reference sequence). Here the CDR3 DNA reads TGTGCCAGCGGGACTACCGCTTACTGGGAGCTGTTTTTT. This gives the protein CASGTTAYWELFF.

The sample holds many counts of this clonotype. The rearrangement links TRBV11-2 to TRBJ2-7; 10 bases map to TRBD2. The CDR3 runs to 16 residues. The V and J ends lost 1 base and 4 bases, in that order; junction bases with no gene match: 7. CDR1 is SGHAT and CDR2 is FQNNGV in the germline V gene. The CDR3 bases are TGTGCCAGCAGCTTAGTCCGTCTAGCGGGAGCTTACGAGCAGTACTTC. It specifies CASSLVRLAGAYEQYF.

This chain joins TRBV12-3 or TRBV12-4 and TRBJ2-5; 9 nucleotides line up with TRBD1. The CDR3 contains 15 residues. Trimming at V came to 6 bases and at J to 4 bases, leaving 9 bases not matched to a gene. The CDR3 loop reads CASRRRTGAGETQYF. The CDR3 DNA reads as TGTGCCAGCAGGCGTAGGACAGGGGCAGGAGAGACCCAGTACTTC.

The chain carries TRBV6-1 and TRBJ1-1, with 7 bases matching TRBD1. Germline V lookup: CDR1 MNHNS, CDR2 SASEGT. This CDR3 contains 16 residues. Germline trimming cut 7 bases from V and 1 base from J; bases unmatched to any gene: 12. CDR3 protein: CASTRRDRTTNTEAFF. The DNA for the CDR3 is TGTGCCAGCACGAGACGGGACAGAACTACGAACACTGAAGCTTTCTTT.

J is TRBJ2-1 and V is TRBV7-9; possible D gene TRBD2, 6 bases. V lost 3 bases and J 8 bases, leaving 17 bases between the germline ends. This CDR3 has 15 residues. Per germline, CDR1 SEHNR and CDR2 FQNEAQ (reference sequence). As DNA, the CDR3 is TGTGCCAGCAGCTTGACTACCCGGCCGGGGGATGAGCAGTTCTTC. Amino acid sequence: CASSLTTRPGDEQFF. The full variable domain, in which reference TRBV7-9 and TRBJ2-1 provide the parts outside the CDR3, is DTGVSQNPRHKITKRGQNVTFRCDPISEHNRLYWYRQTLGQGPEFLTYFQNEAQLEKSRLLSDRFSAERPKGSFSTLEIQRTEQGDSAMYLCASSLTTRPGDEQFFGPGTRLTVL.

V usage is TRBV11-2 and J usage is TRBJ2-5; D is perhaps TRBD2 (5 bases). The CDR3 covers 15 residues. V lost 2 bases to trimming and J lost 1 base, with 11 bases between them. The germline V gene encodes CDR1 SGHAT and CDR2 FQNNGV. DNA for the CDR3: TGTGCCAGCAGCTTAATCAGCGGAGCCCAAGAGACCCAGTACTTC. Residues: CASSLISGAQETQYF.

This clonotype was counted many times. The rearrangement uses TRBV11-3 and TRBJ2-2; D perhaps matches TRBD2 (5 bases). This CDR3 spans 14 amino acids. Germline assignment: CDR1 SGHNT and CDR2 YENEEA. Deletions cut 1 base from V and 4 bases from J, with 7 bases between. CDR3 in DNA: TGTGCCAGCAGCTTAGCGGGATCCACCGGGGAGCTGTTTTTT. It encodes CASSLAGSTGELFF. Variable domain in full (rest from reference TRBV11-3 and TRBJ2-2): EAGVVQSPRYKIIEKKQPVAFWCNPISGHNTLYWYLQNLGQGPELLIRYENEEAVDDSQLPKDRFSAERLKGVDSTLKIQPAELGDSAVYLCASSLAGSTGELFFGEGSRLTVL.

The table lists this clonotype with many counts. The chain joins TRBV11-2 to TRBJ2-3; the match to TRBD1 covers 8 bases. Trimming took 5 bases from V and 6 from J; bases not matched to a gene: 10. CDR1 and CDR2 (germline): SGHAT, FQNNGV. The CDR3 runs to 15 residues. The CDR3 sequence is CASSGWGQARDTQYF. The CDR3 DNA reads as TGTGCCAGCAGCGGGTGGGGACAGGCACGGGATACGCAGTATTTT.

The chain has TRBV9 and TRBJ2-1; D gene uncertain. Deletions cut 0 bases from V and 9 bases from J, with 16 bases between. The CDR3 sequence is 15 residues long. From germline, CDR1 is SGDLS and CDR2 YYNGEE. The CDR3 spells CASSVDWTGFFEQFF. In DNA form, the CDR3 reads TGTGCCAGCAGCGTAGACTGGACCGGTTTTTTTGAGCAGTTCTTC.

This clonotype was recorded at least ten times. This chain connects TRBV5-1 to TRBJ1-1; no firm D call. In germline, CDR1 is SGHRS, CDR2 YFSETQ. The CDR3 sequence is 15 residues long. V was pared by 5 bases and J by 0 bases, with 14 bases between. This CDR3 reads CASSEDRGMNTEAFF. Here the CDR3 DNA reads TGCGCCAGCAGTGAGGACCGTGGAATGAACACTGAAGCTTTCTTT. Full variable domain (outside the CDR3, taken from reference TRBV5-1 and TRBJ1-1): KAGVTQTPRYLIKTRGQQVTLSCSPISGHRSVSWYQQTPGQGLQFLFEYFSETQRNKGNFPGRFSGRQFSNSRSEMNVSTLELGDSALYLCASSEDRGMNTEAFFGQGTRLTVV.

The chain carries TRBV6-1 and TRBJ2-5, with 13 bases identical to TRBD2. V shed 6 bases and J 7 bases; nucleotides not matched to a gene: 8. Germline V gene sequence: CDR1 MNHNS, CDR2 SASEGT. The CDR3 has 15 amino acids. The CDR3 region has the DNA TGTGCCAGCAGGCAGGGACTAGCGGGACGGGGGACCCAGTACTTC. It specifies CASRQGLAGRGTQYF.

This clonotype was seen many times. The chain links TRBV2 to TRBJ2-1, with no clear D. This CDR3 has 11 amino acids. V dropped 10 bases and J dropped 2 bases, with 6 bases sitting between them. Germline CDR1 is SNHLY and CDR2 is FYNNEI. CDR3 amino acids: CAIQTYNEQFF. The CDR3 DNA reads TGTGCCATCCAAACCTACAATGAGCAGTTCTTC.

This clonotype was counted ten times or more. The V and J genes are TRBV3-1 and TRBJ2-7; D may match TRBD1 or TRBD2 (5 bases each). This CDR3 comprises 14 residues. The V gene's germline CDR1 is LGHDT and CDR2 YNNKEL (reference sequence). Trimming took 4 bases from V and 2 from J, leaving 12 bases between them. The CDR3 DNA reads TGTGCCAGCAGCCCGGGGCGTGGAGCCTACGAGCAGTACGTC. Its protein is CASSPGRGAYEQYV.

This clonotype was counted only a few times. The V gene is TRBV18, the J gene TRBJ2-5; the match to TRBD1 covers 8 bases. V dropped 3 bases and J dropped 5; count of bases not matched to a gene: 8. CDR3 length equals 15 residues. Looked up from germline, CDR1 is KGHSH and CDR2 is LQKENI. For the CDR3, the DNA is TGTGCCAGCTCACCGCCTGACAGGGGAAGGGAGACCCAGTACTTC. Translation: CASSPPDRGRETQYF.

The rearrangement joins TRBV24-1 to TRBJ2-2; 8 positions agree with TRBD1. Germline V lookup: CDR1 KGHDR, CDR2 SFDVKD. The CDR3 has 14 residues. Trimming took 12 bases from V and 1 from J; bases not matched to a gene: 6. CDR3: CAATGTGNTGELFF. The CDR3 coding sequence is TGTGCCGCCACGGGGACAGGGAACACCGGGGAGCTGTTTTTT.

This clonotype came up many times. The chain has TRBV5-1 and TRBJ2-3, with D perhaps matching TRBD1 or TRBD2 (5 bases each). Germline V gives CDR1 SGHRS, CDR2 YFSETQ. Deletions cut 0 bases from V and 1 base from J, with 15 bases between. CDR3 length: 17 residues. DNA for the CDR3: TGCGCCAGCAGCTTGGGAGGGGCCCTAACGGGCACAGATACGCAGTATTTT. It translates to CASSLGGALTGTDTQYF.

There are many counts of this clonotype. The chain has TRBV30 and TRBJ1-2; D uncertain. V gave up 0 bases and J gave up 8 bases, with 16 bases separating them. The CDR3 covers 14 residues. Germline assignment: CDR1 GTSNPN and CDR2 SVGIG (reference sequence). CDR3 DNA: TGTGCCTGGAGTGTACGGTCAGCTATGGGCGGCTACACCTTC. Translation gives CAWSVRSAMGGYTF.

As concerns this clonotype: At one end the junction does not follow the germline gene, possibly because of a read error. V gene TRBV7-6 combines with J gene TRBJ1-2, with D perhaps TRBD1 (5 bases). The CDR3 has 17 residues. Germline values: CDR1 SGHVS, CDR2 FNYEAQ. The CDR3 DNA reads TGTGCCAACAGCTTAGCTACTCCGCTGGGGCGGTCCTATGGCTACACCTTC. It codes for CANSLATPLGRSYGYTF.

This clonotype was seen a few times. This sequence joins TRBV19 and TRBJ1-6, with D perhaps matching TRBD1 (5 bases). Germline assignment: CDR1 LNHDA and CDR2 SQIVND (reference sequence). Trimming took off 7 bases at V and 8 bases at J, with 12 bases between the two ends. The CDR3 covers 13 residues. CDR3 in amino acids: CASMAGSYSPLHF. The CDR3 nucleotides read TGTGCCAGTATGGCAGGGTCGTATTCACCCCTCCACTTT.

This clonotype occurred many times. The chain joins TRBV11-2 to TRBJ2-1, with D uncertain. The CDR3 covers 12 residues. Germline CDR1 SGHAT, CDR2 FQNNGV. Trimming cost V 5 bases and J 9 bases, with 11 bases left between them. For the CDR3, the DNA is TGTGCCAGCAGCCCTAGGGCAGCTGAGCAGTTCTTC. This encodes CASSPRAAEQFF.

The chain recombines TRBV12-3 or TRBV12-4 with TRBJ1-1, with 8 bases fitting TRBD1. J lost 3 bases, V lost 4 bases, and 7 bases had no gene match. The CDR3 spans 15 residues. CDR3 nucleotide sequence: TGTGCCAGCAGTTACTCACTACAGGGGGACACTGAAGCTTTCTTT. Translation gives CASSYSLQGDTEAFF.

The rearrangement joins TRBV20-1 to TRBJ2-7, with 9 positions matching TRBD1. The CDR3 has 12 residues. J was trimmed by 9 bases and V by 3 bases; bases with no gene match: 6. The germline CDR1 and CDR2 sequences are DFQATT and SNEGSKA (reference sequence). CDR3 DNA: TGCAGTGCTAGGGACAGGGGTCTATCGCAGTACTTC. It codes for CSARDRGLSQYF.

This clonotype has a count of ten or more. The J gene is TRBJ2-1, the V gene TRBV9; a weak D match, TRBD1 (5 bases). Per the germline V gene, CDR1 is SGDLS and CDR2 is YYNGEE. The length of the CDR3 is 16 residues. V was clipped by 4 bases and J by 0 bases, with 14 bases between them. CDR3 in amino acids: CASSPPPGSSYNEQFF. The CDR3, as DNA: TGTGCCAGCAGCCCCCCCCCAGGGTCCTCCTACAATGAGCAGTTCTTC.

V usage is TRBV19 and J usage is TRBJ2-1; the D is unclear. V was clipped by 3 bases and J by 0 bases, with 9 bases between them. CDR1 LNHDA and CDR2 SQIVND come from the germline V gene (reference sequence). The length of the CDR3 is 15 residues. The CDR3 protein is CASSMGFISYNEQFF. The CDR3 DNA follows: TGTGCCAGTAGTATGGGGTTTATCTCCTACAATGAGCAGTTCTTC.

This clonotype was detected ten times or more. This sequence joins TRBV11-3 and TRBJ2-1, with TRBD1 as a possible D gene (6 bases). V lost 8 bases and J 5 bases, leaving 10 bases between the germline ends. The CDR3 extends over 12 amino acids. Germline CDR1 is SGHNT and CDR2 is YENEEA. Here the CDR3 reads CASAGAHNEQFF. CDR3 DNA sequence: TGTGCCAGCGCAGGGGCCCACAATGAGCAGTTCTTC. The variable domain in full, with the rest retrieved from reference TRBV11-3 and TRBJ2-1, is EAGVVQSPRYKIIEKKQPVAFWCNPISGHNTLYWYLQNLGQGPELLIRYENEEAVDDSQLPKDRFSAERLKGVDSTLKIQPAELGDSAVYLCASAGAHNEQFFGPGTRLTVL.

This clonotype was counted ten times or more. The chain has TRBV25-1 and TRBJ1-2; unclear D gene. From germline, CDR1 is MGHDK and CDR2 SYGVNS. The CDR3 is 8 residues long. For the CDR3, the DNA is TGTCCTTCAAGGGGCTACACCTTC. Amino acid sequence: CPSRGYTF.

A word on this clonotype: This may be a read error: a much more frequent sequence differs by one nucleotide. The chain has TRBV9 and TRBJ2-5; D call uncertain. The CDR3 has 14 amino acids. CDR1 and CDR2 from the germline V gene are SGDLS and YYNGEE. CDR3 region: CASSVASTQESQYF. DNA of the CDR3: TGTGCCAGCAGCGTAGCTTCGACTCAAGAGAGCCAGTACTTC.

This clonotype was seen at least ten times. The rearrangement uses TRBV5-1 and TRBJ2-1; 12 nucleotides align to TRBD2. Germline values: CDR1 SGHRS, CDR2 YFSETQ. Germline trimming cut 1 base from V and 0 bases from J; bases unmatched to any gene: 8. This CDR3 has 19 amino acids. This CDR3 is CASSLRLAGGPSSYNEQFF. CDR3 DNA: TGCGCCAGCAGCTTGAGGCTAGCGGGAGGGCCGAGCTCCTACAATGAGCAGTTCTTC.

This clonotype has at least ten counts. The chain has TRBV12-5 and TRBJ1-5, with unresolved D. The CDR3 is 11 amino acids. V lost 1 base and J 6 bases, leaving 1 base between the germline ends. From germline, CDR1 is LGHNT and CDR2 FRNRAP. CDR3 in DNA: TGTGCTAGTGGTTTGGGTCAGCCCCAGCATTTT. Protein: CASGLGQPQHF. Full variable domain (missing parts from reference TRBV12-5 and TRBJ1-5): DARVTQTPRHKVTEMGQEVTMRCQPILGHNTVFWYRQTMMQGLELLAYFRNRAPLDDSGMPKDRFSAEMPDATLATLKIQPSEPRDSAVYFCASGLGQPQHFGDGTRLSIL.